This passage covers 3 T cell receptor beta chains from one sample sequenced in a study of monozygotic twins with inflammatory bowel disease. Using the 5' RACE reads, TCRdb records one entry per CDR3 protein without DNA. The sample's table shows under 45,000 distinct CDR3 sequences. What was sequenced was blood. All receptors derive from a human donor with ulcerative colitis or Crohn's disease, or a healthy co-twin of an affected twin (not recorded which).

This clonotype ranks as large in terms of frequency. The chain recombines TRBV3-1 with TRBJ2-5; TCRdb selects TRBD2, and the lack of DNA leaves this call unchecked. The CDR3 runs 17 residues. The germline CDR1 and CDR2 sequences are LGHDT and YNNKEL (reference sequence). The CDR3 here is CASSQDFLADTKETQYF.

CDR3 sequence reads: CATSAGGTWGYTF. The rearrangement joins TRBV24-1 to TRBJ1-2; the TRBD1 assignment by TCRdb is unverifiable without DNA. The CDR3 has 13 amino acids. CDR1 is KGHDR and CDR2 is SFDVKD in the germline V gene.

This chain joins TRBV29-1 and TRBJ1-1. The CDR3 runs to 14 residues. In germline, CDR1 is SQVTM, CDR2 ANQGSEA. The CDR3 reads CSVWLSGSAAEAFF.